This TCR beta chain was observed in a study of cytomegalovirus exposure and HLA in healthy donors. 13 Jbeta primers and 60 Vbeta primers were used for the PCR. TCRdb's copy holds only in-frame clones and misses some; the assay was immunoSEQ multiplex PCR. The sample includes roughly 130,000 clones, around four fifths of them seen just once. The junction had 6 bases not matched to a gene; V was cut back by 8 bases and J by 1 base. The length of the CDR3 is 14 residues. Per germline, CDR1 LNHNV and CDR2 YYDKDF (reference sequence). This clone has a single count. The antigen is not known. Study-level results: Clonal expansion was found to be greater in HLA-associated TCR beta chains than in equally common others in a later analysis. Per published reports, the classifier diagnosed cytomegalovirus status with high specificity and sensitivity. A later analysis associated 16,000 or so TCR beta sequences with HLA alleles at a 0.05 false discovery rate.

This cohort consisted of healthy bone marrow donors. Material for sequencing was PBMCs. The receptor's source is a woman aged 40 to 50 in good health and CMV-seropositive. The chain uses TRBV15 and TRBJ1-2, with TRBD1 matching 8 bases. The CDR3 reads CATRRQGLNYGYTF. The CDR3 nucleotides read TGTGCCACCCGCCGACAGGGGCTTAACTATGGCTACACCTTC.